This T cell receptor beta chain derives from a study of cytomegalovirus exposure and HLA in healthy donors. Sequencing was performed with immunoSEQ multiplex PCR; in TCRdb, only in-frame clones are kept and a portion is missing. The sample holds hundreds of thousands of clones, 75% to 90% seen once. The CDR3 spans 15 residues. Germline V gene data show CDR1 as SGHDT and CDR2 as YYEEEE. Trimming took 2 bases from V and 5 from J; bases not matched to a gene: 8. This rearrangement joins TRBV5-6 to TRBJ1-2; 8 nucleotides match TRBD1. Sequenced sample: PBMCs. The receptor was derived from a woman aged 18-35 years in good health and CMV-seronegative. CDR3 DNA sequence: TGTGCCAGCAGCTTACAGGACAGGGAGAGGTATGGCTACACCTTC. Translated, it gives CASSLQDRERYGYTF.